These 20 T cell receptor beta chains were sequenced from one sample in a study of T cells after yellow fever vaccination. One entry per CDR3 protein, called by TCRdb with MiXCR from the 5' RACE reads. The profile shows a few hundred thousand distinct CDR3 sequences, 6.2% of them singletons. Material: PBMCs, obtained 5 days after the yellow fever booster vaccination. The receptors were gathered from a man aged 25 to 40 who received the YFV17D yellow fever vaccine.

This clonotype has at least ten counts. The chain joins TRBV18 to TRBJ2-1, with D uncertain. The CDR3 loop spans 16 amino acids. Trimming cost V 3 bases and J 0 bases, with 12 bases left between them. Germline assignment: CDR1 KGHSH and CDR2 LQKENI. As DNA, the CDR3 is TGTGCCAGCTCACCCCTAGGTGGTAGCTCCTACAATGAGCAGTTCTTC. It codes for CASSPLGGSSYNEQFF.

This clonotype appeared many times. V gene TRBV12-3 or TRBV12-4 combines with J gene TRBJ2-7; a possible D gene is TRBD1 (8 bases). V was clipped by 3 bases and J by 0 bases, with 15 bases between them. CDR3 length: 16 amino acids. The CDR3 DNA reads TGTGCCAGCAGTTTTCGGGGGGACAGGAGCTCCTACGAGCAGTACTTC. Its translation: CASSFRGDRSSYEQYF.

The chain is built from TRBV11-2 and TRBJ2-3, with D unclear. Trimming stripped 3 bases from V and 4 bases from J, with 11 bases between. The CDR3 covers 14 residues. The germline CDR1 and CDR2 sequences are SGHAT and FQNNGV. CDR3 in amino acids: CASSFRAAADTQYF. The DNA for the CDR3 is TGTGCCAGCAGCTTTCGTGCGGCTGCAGATACGCAGTATTTT.

This clonotype was seen many times. The chain combines TRBV20-1 with TRBJ2-1, with D tentatively TRBD1 or TRBD2 (5 bases each). Trimming stripped 4 bases from V and 9 bases from J, with 16 bases between. This CDR3 region has 13 residues. Germline CDR1 reads DFQATT; CDR2 reads SNEGSKA (reference sequence). DNA for the CDR3: TGCAGTGCTACTCCCTACGGGGACGGTGAGCAGTTCTTC. Its translation: CSATPYGDGEQFF.

The chain has TRBV20-1 and TRBJ2-7; 7 bases agree with TRBD2. V shed 6 bases and J 3 bases; nucleotides not matched to a gene: 20. The germline CDR1 and CDR2 sequences are DFQATT and SNEGSKA (reference sequence). The CDR3 extends over 17 amino acids. CDR3 loop: CSATREKAGYLGYEQYF. CDR3 nucleotide sequence: TGCAGTGCCACTAGGGAGAAAGCGGGATACCTGGGCTACGAGCAGTACTTC.

This clonotype was seen more than once but under ten times. The chain joins TRBV5-1 to TRBJ2-7; D remains ambiguous. The CDR3 runs to 13 residues. Germline assignment: CDR1 SGHRS and CDR2 YFSETQ. V lost 5 bases and J 2 bases, leaving 11 bases between the germline ends. The CDR3 spells CASSIGVPYEQYF. CDR3 nucleotide sequence: TGCGCCAGCAGTATAGGTGTCCCCTACGAGCAGTACTTC.

This chain links TRBV12-3 or TRBV12-4 with TRBJ2-7; perhaps TRBD1 as D (6 bases). The V and J ends lost 1 base and 4 bases respectively, with 14 bases between them. CDR3 length: 15 amino acids. As DNA, the CDR3 is TGTGCCAGCAGTTTAGGGGCAGGGGAACGATACGAGCAGTACTTC. Translation: CASSLGAGERYEQYF.

V is TRBV4-3 and J is TRBJ2-1, with 9 bases aligning to TRBD2. Looked up from germline, CDR1 is LGHNA and CDR2 is YSLEER. V was clipped by 0 bases and J by 9 bases; unmatched bases: 18. The CDR3 contains 19 residues. The CDR3 DNA follows: TGCGCCAGCAGCCAAGAATTTGGGGCGGGAGGGCTCTATGGGGTTGAGCAGTTCTTC. Protein product: CASSQEFGAGGLYGVEQFF.

A few counts support this clonotype. CDR3 in DNA: TGTGCCAGCAGTACCGGGAACCGTAATGAAAAACTGTTTTTT. Translating gives CASSTGNRNEKLFF. The chain combines TRBV12-3 or TRBV12-4 with TRBJ1-4; D gene uncertain. With 5 bases removed from V and 4 bases from J, the gap between germline ends came to 11 bases. The CDR3 runs to 14 residues.

This clonotype was found many times. This chain links TRBV25-1 with TRBJ2-7, with D maybe TRBD1 (6 bases). Germline CDR1 and CDR2: MGHDK and SYGVNS. Trimming cost V 6 bases and J 0 bases, with 21 bases left between them. The CDR3 totals 17 residues. The CDR3 protein is CASSVGTGRGGSYEQYF. CDR3 sequence (DNA): TGTGCCAGCAGCGTTGGTACGGGGAGAGGGGGCTCCTACGAGCAGTACTTC.

This clonotype came up a few times. The chain couples TRBV3-1 to TRBJ2-2; possibly TRBD2 for D (5 bases). The V gene lost 0 bases and the J gene lost 6 bases, with 17 bases spanning the gap. Germline lookup yields CDR1 LGHDT and CDR2 YNNKEL (reference sequence). The CDR3 length is 17 residues. CDR3 loop: CASSQDALALTSGELFF. The CDR3 DNA follows: TGTGCCAGCAGCCAAGACGCCCTAGCCCTAACCTCCGGGGAGCTGTTTTTT.

This clonotype was seen repeatedly, ten times or more. This chain joins TRBV20-1 and TRBJ1-1; possible D gene TRBD1, 6 bases. The CDR3 is 15 residues long. V was cut by 2 bases and J by 0 bases, with 13 bases left in between. Per germline, CDR1 DFQATT and CDR2 SNEGSKA (reference sequence). CDR3 in DNA: TGCAGTGCTAGAAGACCTACAGGGTTGAACACTGAAGCTTTCTTT. Protein product: CSARRPTGLNTEAFF.

Only a few counts were recorded for this clonotype. The CDR3 DNA follows: TGTGCCACCCTACCGATCGCCGGGACATCGCTGGAAAAACTGTTTTTT. This gives the protein CATLPIAGTSLEKLFF. The chain uses TRBV28 and TRBJ1-4, with D tentatively TRBD1 (6 bases). The CDR3 extends over 16 amino acids. Germline loops: CDR1 MDHEN, CDR2 SYDVKM. V lost 10 bases and J lost 8, with 26 bases in between.

This clonotype was observed a handful of times. The V and J genes are TRBV27 and TRBJ2-5; TRBD2 agrees at 10 bases. Germline V CDR1 and CDR2: MNHEY, SMNVEV (reference sequence). J was trimmed by 5 bases and V by 3 bases; bases with no gene match: 12. This CDR3 is built from 17 residues. The CDR3: CASSFGLAGVGDETQYF. The DNA of the CDR3 is TGTGCCAGCAGTTTCGGTCTAGCGGGAGTCGGGGATGAGACCCAGTACTTC.

This clonotype was counted ten times or more. The DNA for the CDR3 is TGTGCCAGCAACCGACATAGGGGCGGGGAGCAGTTCTTC. Translated, it gives CASNRHRGGEQFF. J is TRBJ2-1 and V is TRBV12-3 or TRBV12-4; D possibly uses TRBD1 or TRBD2 (5 bases each). This CDR3 has 13 amino acids. The ends were cut back, 7 bases at V and 10 bases at J, with 17 bases in the middle.

This clonotype was observed at least ten times. The V gene is TRBV5-1, the J gene TRBJ2-7; D is perhaps TRBD1 or TRBD2 (6 bases each). V dropped 4 bases and J dropped 3 bases, with 20 bases sitting between them. Germline-derived CDR1 and CDR2 are SGHRS and YFSETQ. This CDR3 region has 16 residues. CDR3 protein: CASSPGAARGYYEQYF. For the CDR3, the DNA is TGCGCCAGCAGCCCGGGGGCGGCCCGGGGATACTACGAGCAGTACTTC. The whole variable domain, remainder taken from reference TRBV5-1 and TRBJ2-7, is KAGVTQTPRYLIKTRGQQVTLSCSPISGHRSVSWYQQTPGQGLQFLFEYFSETQRNKGNFPGRFSGRQFSNSRSEMNVSTLELGDSALYLCASSPGAARGYYEQYFGPGTRLTVT.

This clonotype was seen ten or more times. V usage is TRBV29-1 and J usage is TRBJ2-5, with D tentatively TRBD1 (7 bases). Germline V CDR1 and CDR2: SQVTM, ANQGSEA. The V end was cut by 4 bases, the J end by 3 bases, with 9 bases between. This CDR3 is 12 amino acids long. This chain's CDR3 is CSVVRGEETQYF. CDR3 DNA sequence: TGCAGCGTTGTCAGGGGGGAAGAGACCCAGTACTTC.

The sample holds many counts of this clonotype. The rearrangement joins TRBV10-3 to TRBJ2-7; 8 positions match TRBD2. This CDR3 has 17 residues. Germline CDR1 and CDR2: ENHRY and SYGVKD. With 6 bases clipped from V and 2 bases from J, the junction kept 15 bases outside the gene matches. The CDR3 spells CAIRGGPSSGLAYEQYF. CDR3 nucleotides: TGTGCCATCAGGGGGGGACCTTCCTCGGGACTAGCCTACGAGCAGTACTTC.

This chain uses TRBV5-1 with TRBJ1-4, with D possibly matching TRBD1 (5 bases). The CDR3 length is 15 residues. Germline V gives CDR1 SGHRS, CDR2 YFSETQ. V dropped 5 bases and J dropped 0 bases, with 11 bases sitting between them. The CDR3, as DNA: TGCGCCAGCAGACCAGGGAGAACAACTAATGAAAAACTGTTTTTT. This gives the protein CASRPGRTTNEKLFF.

The V gene is TRBV7-9, the J gene TRBJ2-3; 10 bases match TRBD2. The CDR3 extends over 15 amino acids. Germline values: CDR1 SEHNR, CDR2 FQNEAQ (reference sequence). V trimming: 6 bases; J trimming: 6 bases; junction bases outside the gene matches: 9. CDR3 sequence reads: CASSSSGRGTDTQYF. CDR3 DNA sequence: TGTGCCAGCAGTTCCAGCGGGAGGGGTACCGATACGCAGTATTTT.